This T cell receptor beta chain appears in the sequencing data of a study of beta chain features in type 1 diabetes (dated by TCRdb to the late 2010s). For context, the study as a whole: No differences in mean age, gender distribution, total cell number or subset yield were found between patients and healthy donors. A total of roughly 100 million sorted cells were examined across all samples, and a strong correlation was observed between cell number per subset and RNA yield. The study compared TCRB repertoires of sorted circulating CD4+ T cell subsets between recently diagnosed type 1 diabetes patients and matched healthy donors. Regulatory and stem cell-like memory subsets were isolated from only 8 patients and roughly 8 healthy donors, whereas naive and central memory subsets came from all 30 or so donors. Results and caveats for the whole study, not just this receptor: Because cDNA was sequenced instead of genomic DNA, highly expressing activated cells could be over-represented, though the groups showed no difference in activation or CD3 levels. In all four CD4+ subsets, TCRB CDR3 length was moderately but significantly shorter in type 1 diabetes patients. Naive, central memory and regulatory TCRB repertoires appeared more similar among patients than among healthy donors. At VDJ recombination sites, patients with type 1 diabetes made fewer insertions and deleted more nucleotides, a pattern implying thymic rearrangement abnormalities. Because the HLA sub-analyses included only small numbers of individuals, any influence of HLA type on TCRB rearrangement was left unresolved. PCR might favor shorter templates, but patient and control samples were amplified and corrected together, so any skew would affect both groups equally.

Each donor gave one peripheral blood draw, roughly 0.11 L on average, collected into heparinised tubes. A BD FACSAria II and a panel including CD45RO, CCR7, CD25, CD127, CD95 and CD27 were used to sort naive, central memory, regulatory and stem cell-like memory CD4+ T cells. A purity above 98% was achieved for all sorted populations. Right away, PBMCs were isolated by Lymphoprep density gradient centrifugation and were stained directly, with no culture step. To minimize batch effects, samples were stained and sorted in pairs, one healthy donor with one patient per experiment. This clone has just a few counts. The antigen it recognizes is unknown. It has no much larger one-base neighbor in the sample; base qualities were not kept. All of the isolated RNA was reverse transcribed with the High Capacity cDNA Reverse Transcription Kit, so expressed TCRB transcripts were sequenced. Deep immunoSEQ sequencing was performed on naive, central memory and regulatory T cell samples, with an average of roughly 3.6 million total reads per sample. Sorted cells were lysed in RLT buffer, and RNA was extracted using DNase-treated RNeasy Micro or Mini kits according to cell number. To prevent cross-contamination, every cell subset was processed on its own, while patient and healthy donor samples were processed together. TCRB sequences were amplified from cDNA with the immunoSEQ multiplex PCR, producing 87-bp fragments spanning the CDR3 region. The amplicons were sequenced using the Illumina HiSeq platform. On the study's bioinformatics: PCR bias was corrected computationally using synthetic template baselines, and reads within Hamming distance 2 were collapsed, with unmergeable singletons discarded. Reads were aligned to IMGT to assign V, D and J genes, CDR3 length, and insertions or deletions at six rearrangement sites. Within each subset, clonotype counts were normalized to sorted cell number, and only after that were true diversity and Gini coefficients computed with the tcR R package. The overlap coefficient, calculated on TCRB nucleotide sequences, was used to measure repertoire sharing. As a proxy for the pre-selection repertoire, out-of-frame TCRB sequences from naive cells were analyzed. This is the immuneACCESS table as TCRdb keeps it, with only in-frame sequences that have V and J called. A part of the clones is gone; compared with another copy, unresolved V genes explain less than half, and the rest is unexplained. Clone size and V and J calls were adopted from that table, with D and trimming inferred from the DNA. In this sample the table shows over 650,000 clones, 11% to 15% of which occur a single time. The ten top clones hold 0.035% to 0.045% of the sample.

V is cut by 3 bases and J by 5 bases, and the space between the germline ends is 4 bases. Its CDR3 holds 11 amino acids, cysteine through phenylalanine. The only DNA kept is the CDR3, 33 bases in frame from the first base. From the germline V gene, CDR1 is SNHLY and CDR2 is FYNNEI. The TCR comes from a man aged 18-30 years with type 1 diabetes. The specimen was naive CD4+ T cells from blood. What the cell subset or site label conveys for this sample: true naive CD4+ T cells. The sequence is built from TRBV2 and TRBJ2-5, with the D gene not clear enough to name. The CDR3 protein: CASSDYETQYF. The bases read TGTGCCAGCAGTGACTATGAGACCCAGTACTTC.